These T cell receptor beta chains were read from a single sample in a study of cytomegalovirus exposure and HLA in healthy donors. Repertoires were generated with immunoSEQ multiplex PCR, while TCRdb's copy carries only in-frame clones and drops some. The sample table includes about 34,000 clones. Sequencing was performed on PBMCs. These receptors originate from a woman aged 40-49 years in good health and CMV-seropositive. Both conserved end residues are part of each CDR3. D genes are given only for firm matches.

>TRBJ1-5|TRBV6-1|TRBD1
CASSVGQGANQPQHF
TGTGCCAGCAGTGTGGGACAGGGGGCAAATCAGCCCCAGCATTTT
>TRBJ2-2|TRBV7-3|TRBD1
CASSPTGGYTGELFF
TGTGCCAGCAGCCCGACAGGGGGTTACACCGGGGAGCTGTTTTTT
>TRBJ2-3|TRBV6-4|-
CASSVGGTDTQYF
TGTGCCAGCAGTGTAGGCGGAACTGATACGCAGTATTTT
>TRBJ1-1|TRBV5-1|-
CASSLAKGAEAFF
TGCGCCAGCAGCTTGGCCAAGGGGGCTGAAGCTTTCTTT
>TRBJ1-6|TRBV27|TRBD1
CASSGRQGRNSSPLHF
TGTGCCAGCAGCGGAAGACAGGGAAGGAATAGTTCACCCCTCCACTTT
>TRBJ1-2|TRBV28|TRBD1
CASSGDSQRWDYGYTF
TGTGCCAGCAGTGGGGACAGCCAACGGTGGGACTATGGCTACACCTTC
>TRBJ2-5|TRBV9|TRBD2
CASSPTERGGLGTQYF
TGTGCCAGCAGCCCGACCGAGCGGGGGGGCCTGGGGACCCAGTACTTC
>TRBJ2-5|TRBV11-1|-
CASSLGQLETQYF
TGTGCCAGCAGCTTAGGTCAGTTGGAGACCCAGTACTTC
>TRBJ2-2|TRBV30|-
CAWSVRGGTGELFF
TGTGCCTGGAGTGTAAGGGGGGGGACCGGGGAGCTGTTTTTT
>TRBJ2-6|TRBV4-2|TRBD1
CASSQEQGAGANVLTF
TGTGCCAGCAGCCAAGAACAGGGGGCTGGGGCCAACGTCCTGACTTTC
>TRBJ1-1|TRBV7-2|-
CASSLSGGLYTEAFF
TGTGCCAGCAGCTTGTCGGGGGGACTGTACACTGAAGCTTTCTTT
>TRBJ2-7|TRBV20-1|-
CSASPGDEQYF
TGCAGTGCTAGTCCGGGAGACGAGCAGTACTTC
>TRBJ2-1|TRBV27|-
CASSLSGSSYNEQFF
TGTGCCAGCAGTTTATCCGGGAGCTCCTACAATGAGCAGTTCTTC
>TRBJ2-7|TRBV5-4|TRBD1
CASSPDGTGDYEQYF
TGTGCCAGCAGCCCCGACGGGACAGGGGACTACGAGCAGTACTTC
>TRBJ1-2|TRBV15|-
CATSRDRVQDGYTF
TGTGCCACCAGCAGAGATAGGGTACAGGATGGCTACACCTTC
>TRBJ1-2|TRBV5-1|TRBD1
CASSSWDSTNYGYTF
TGCGCCAGCAGCTCCTGGGACAGCACTAACTATGGCTACACCTTC
>TRBJ2-2|TRBV11-1|-
CASSLVDSTSTGELFF
TGTGCCAGCAGCCTCGTGGACTCGACGAGCACCGGGGAGCTGTTTTTT
>TRBJ2-7|TRBV19|TRBD2
CASSPVAGYSYEQYF
TGTGCCAGTAGCCCAGTAGCGGGATATTCCTACGAGCAGTACTTC
>TRBJ1-1|TRBV19|TRBD1
CASSRRGTGPSNTEAFF
TGTGCCAGTAGTAGGAGGGGGACAGGACCTTCGAACACTGAAGCTTTCTTT
>TRBJ2-2|TRBV5-1|TRBD2
CASSWEGTTGELFF
TGCGCCAGCAGCTGGGAGGGGACGACCGGGGAGCTGTTTTTT
>TRBJ2-1|TRBV15|-
CATSRGQEGNEQFF
TGTGCCACCAGCAGAGGGCAGGAGGGCAATGAGCAGTTCTTC
>TRBJ1-2|TRBV4-2|-
CASSQGVRDQGYGYTF
TGTGCCAGCAGCCAAGGGGTGAGGGACCAGGGGTATGGCTACACCTTC
>TRBJ2-7|TRBV5-1|-
CASSLTRAAAYEQYF
TGCGCCAGCAGCTTGACGAGAGCTGCGGCCTACGAGCAGTACTTC
>TRBJ2-7|TRBV6-5|-
CASYRQITSYEQYF
TGTGCCAGCTATCGACAGATCACTTCCTACGAGCAGTACTTC
>TRBJ2-7|TRBV7-6|TRBD2
CASSLARASGNHEQYF
TGTGCCAGCAGCTTAGCGAGGGCTAGCGGGAACCACGAGCAGTACTTC
>TRBJ2-7|TRBV30|TRBD2
CAWSVAGGSSYEQYF
TGTGCCTGGAGTGTAGCGGGGGGCAGCTCCTACGAGCAGTACTTC
>TRBJ1-2|TRBV25-1|-
CASSESKGGSNGYTF
TGTGCCAGCAGTGAATCGAAGGGGGGGTCGAATGGCTACACCTTC
>TRBJ2-5|TRBV7-9|TRBD2
CASSLGQGGRQETQYF
TGTGCCAGCAGCTTAGGTCAGGGAGGGCGGCAAGAGACCCAGTACTTC
>TRBJ2-1|TRBV15|TRBD2
CATSTGGTDNEQFF
TGTGCCACCAGCACGGGAGGCACGGACAATGAGCAGTTCTTC
>TRBJ1-3|TRBV19|-
CASHQGRRRSGNTIYF
TGTGCCAGCCATCAGGGGCGCAGGCGGTCTGGAAACACCATATATTTT
>TRBJ1-5|TRBV18|-
CASSPFEGGRVQPQHF
TGTGCCAGCTCACCCTTCGAGGGAGGGAGGGTACAGCCCCAGCATTTT
>TRBJ1-6|TRBV7-9|TRBD1
CASSSPSETGGFLHF
TGTGCCAGCAGCTCCCCTTCTGAGACAGGGGGCTTCCTCCACTTT
>TRBJ2-2|TRBV6-5|-
CATRQLTGELFF
TGTGCCACCAGACAGTTGACCGGGGAGCTGTTTTTT